The text below deals with one T cell receptor (beta chain). Its antigen is not known. One end of the junction does not line up with germline, which may come from a read error. Germline CDR1 is SNHLY and CDR2 is FYNNEI. This CDR3 is built from 14 residues. This sample stems from a study of glioma-infiltrating T cells. Study results and limitations: Non-neoplastic patients had below-expected tissue-blood divergence, while all gliomas exceeded expectation. CDR3 overlap between tissue and blood was very small.

TCR alpha and beta CDR3 regions were amplified from RNA using iRepertoire nested multiplex PCR. Tissue mRNA or PBMC total RNA, roughly 90-450 ng, went into one-step reverse transcription and amplification. Via MiXCR, TCRdb re-called the multiplex PCR reads, giving one row per CDR3 protein. The sample contains about 210,000 distinct CDR3 sequences, 32% of which appear only once. This sequence originates from a human donor with low-grade glioma or glioblastoma, undergoing nonglioma brain surgery, or in good health (not recorded which). What was sequenced was glioma tissue, nonneoplastic brain tissue, or PBMCs (not recorded which). This chain joins TRBV2 and TRBJ2-3, with 8 bases aligning to TRBD2. Here the CDR3 DNA reads TGTGCCAGCAGTGAAAGAGCGGGAGCAGATGCGCAGTATTTT. Translation: CASSERAGADAQYF.